The clone carrying this T cell receptor beta chain was seen a handful of times. The germline V and J ends were trimmed by 5 bases and 0 bases, with 4 bases remaining between them. Per germline, CDR1 MDHEN and CDR2 SYDVKM. The CDR3 sequence is 12 residues long. This sample stems from a study of early T cells in non-severe SARS-CoV-2 infection. TCRdb re-called the 5' RACE reads through MiXCR, storing one row per CDR3 protein. This table has 45,000 to 55,000 distinct CDR3 sequences, 11% appearing once. The chain joins TRBV28 to TRBJ1-2; D is unresolved. This TCR was recovered from an adult who was a healthcare worker with PCR-confirmed SARS-CoV-2 infection or an uninfected control (not recorded which). Material: whole blood. CDR3: CASSRANYGYTF. In DNA, the CDR3 is TGTGCCAGCAGTCGGGCTAACTATGGCTACACCTTC.